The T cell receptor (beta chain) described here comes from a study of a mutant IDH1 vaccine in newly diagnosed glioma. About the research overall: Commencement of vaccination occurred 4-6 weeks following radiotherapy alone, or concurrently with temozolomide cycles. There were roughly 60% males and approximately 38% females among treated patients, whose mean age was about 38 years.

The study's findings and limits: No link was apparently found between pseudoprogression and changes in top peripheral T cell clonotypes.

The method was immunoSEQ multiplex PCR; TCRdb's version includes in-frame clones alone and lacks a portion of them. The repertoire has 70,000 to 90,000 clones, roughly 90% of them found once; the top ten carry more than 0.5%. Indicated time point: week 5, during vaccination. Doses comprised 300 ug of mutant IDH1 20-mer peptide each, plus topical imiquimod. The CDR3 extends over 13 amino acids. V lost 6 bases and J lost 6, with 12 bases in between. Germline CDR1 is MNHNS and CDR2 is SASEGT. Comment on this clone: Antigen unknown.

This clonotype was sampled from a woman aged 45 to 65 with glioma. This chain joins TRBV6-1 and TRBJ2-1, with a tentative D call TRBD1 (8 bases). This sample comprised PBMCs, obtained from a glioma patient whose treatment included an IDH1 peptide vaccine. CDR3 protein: CASRYRGGNEQFF. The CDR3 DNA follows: TGTGCCAGCAGATACAGGGGGGGCAATGAGCAGTTCTTC.